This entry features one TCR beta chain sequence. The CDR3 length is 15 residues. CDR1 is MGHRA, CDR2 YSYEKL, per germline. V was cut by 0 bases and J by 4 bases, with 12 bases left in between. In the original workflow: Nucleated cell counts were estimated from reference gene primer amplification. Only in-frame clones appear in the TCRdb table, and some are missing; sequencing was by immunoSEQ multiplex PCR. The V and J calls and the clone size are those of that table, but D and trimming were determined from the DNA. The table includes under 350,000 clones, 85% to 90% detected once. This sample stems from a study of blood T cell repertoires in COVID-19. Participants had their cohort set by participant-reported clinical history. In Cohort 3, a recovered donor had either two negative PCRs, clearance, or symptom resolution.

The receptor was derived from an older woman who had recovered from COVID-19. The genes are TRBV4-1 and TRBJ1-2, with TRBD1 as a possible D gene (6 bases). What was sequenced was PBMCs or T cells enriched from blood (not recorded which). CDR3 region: CASSQESRGVYGYTF. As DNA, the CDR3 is TGCGCCAGCAGCCAAGAGAGCAGGGGCGTCTATGGCTACACCTTC.